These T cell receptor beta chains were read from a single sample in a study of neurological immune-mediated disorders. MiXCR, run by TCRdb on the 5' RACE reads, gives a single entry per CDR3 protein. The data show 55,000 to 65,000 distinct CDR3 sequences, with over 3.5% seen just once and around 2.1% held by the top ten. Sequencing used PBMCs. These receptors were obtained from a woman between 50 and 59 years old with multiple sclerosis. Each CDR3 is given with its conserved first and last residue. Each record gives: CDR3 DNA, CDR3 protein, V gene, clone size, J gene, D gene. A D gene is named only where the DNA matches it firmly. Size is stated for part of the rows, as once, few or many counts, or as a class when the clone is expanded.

CDR3nt: TGTGCCACCAGTGACCCCGGACAGGGCGGGACGGAGACCCAGTACTTC
CDR3aa: CATSDPGQGGTETQYF
v_gene: TRBV24-1
abundance: many
j_gene: TRBJ2-5
d_gene: TRBD1

CDR3nt: TGTGCCCAGAGGGGTGCGGAGAACACTGAAGCTTTCTTT
CDR3aa: CAQRGAENTEAFF
v_gene: TRBV12-3/TRBV12-4
abundance: many
j_gene: TRBJ1-1
d_gene: -

CDR3nt: TGCGCCAGCAGCTTGGCACCGGGACAGAACTATGGCTACACCTTC
CDR3aa: CASSLAPGQNYGYTF
v_gene: TRBV5-1
abundance: many
j_gene: TRBJ1-2
d_gene: TRBD1

CDR3nt: TGTGCCAGCAGGGCCGCAGACAGCTATGGCTACACCTTC
CDR3aa: CASRAADSYGYTF
v_gene: TRBV6-6
abundance: many
j_gene: TRBJ1-2
d_gene: -

CDR3nt: TGCGCCAGCAGCCAAGTGATTGCAGATACGCAGTATTTT
CDR3aa: CASSQVIADTQYF
v_gene: TRBV4-3
abundance: many
j_gene: TRBJ2-3
d_gene: -

CDR3nt: TGTGCCAGCAGCTTAGCTAGCGGGAGTAGGAGCACAGATACGCAGTATTTT
CDR3aa: CASSLASGSRSTDTQYF
v_gene: TRBV7-2
abundance: many
j_gene: TRBJ2-3
d_gene: TRBD2

CDR3nt: TGCAGTGCCCTAACGACCGGGACAGGGGTAGAGACCCAGTACTTC
CDR3aa: CSALTTGTGVETQYF
v_gene: TRBV20-1
abundance: many
j_gene: TRBJ2-5
d_gene: TRBD1

CDR3nt: TGTGCCAGCAGCTTAGACGGGGGAAATGGGGGTCAGCCCCAGCATTTT
CDR3aa: CASSLDGGNGGQPQHF
v_gene: TRBV7-2
abundance: many
j_gene: TRBJ1-5
d_gene: -

CDR3nt: TGTGCCAGCAGCTTAGCGTGGGTTCAAGAGACCCAGTACTTC
CDR3aa: CASSLAWVQETQYF
v_gene: TRBV7-2
abundance: many
j_gene: TRBJ2-5
d_gene: -

CDR3nt: TGTGCCAGCTCACCTGGGGTAGTGGAAGCTTTCTTT
CDR3aa: CASSPGVVEAFF
v_gene: TRBV18
abundance: many
j_gene: TRBJ1-1
d_gene: -

CDR3nt: TGTGCCAGCAGCTCAATTCGTGGATTGGACCGATCCTCCTACAATGAGCAGTTCTTC
CDR3aa: CASSSIRGLDRSSYNEQFF
v_gene: TRBV11-2
abundance: many
j_gene: TRBJ2-1
d_gene: -

CDR3nt: TGTGCCAGCAGTGGCTCTAGCGGGGCGAACACCGGGGAGCTGTTTTTT
CDR3aa: CASSGSSGANTGELFF
v_gene: TRBV2
abundance: many
j_gene: TRBJ2-2
d_gene: TRBD2

CDR3nt: TGTGCCATCCTGTCCGGGACAGACTATGGCTACACCTTC
CDR3aa: CAILSGTDYGYTF
v_gene: TRBV10-3
abundance: many
j_gene: TRBJ1-2
d_gene: TRBD1

CDR3nt: TGCGCCAGCAGCCATGATAGGACAGGGCGGCAGCCCCAGCATTTT
CDR3aa: CASSHDRTGRQPQHF
v_gene: TRBV4-3
abundance: -
j_gene: TRBJ1-5
d_gene: TRBD1

CDR3nt: TGTGCCAGTAAAGCTGCGGGGCTCGGCACTGAAGCTTTCTTT
CDR3aa: CASKAAGLGTEAFF
v_gene: TRBV19
abundance: -
j_gene: TRBJ1-1
d_gene: -

CDR3nt: TGTGCCAGCAGCTCCATGGGCGCGACAGCCTCCTACGAGCAGTACTTC
CDR3aa: CASSSMGATASYEQYF
v_gene: TRBV7-2
abundance: many
j_gene: TRBJ2-7
d_gene: -